This TCR beta chain comes out of a study of cytomegalovirus exposure and HLA in healthy donors. Study results and caveats: Associated with cytomegalovirus, according to the listing, were 150 to 200 TCR beta chains.

At collection, donors were nominally healthy, but unrecorded immune exposures were probable. PCR amplification relied on 60 Vbeta primers (plus 13 Jbeta primers). Libraries were prepared by immunoSEQ multiplex PCR; TCRdb keeps only in-frame clonotypes and omits some of them. The table lists approximately 220,000 clones, 70% to 80% of them singletons. Points on this clone: No antigen is known for it.

V shed 3 bases and J shed 0 bases, with 12 bases lying between them. This CDR3 is built from 16 residues. Germline V gene lookup returns CDR1 SGHDT and CDR2 YYEEEE. The sample taken for sequencing was PBMCs. This receptor was taken from a man in his forties in good health and CMV-seronegative. V and J are TRBV5-6 and TRBJ2-2; D gene ambiguous. The CDR3 DNA follows: TGTGCCAGCAGCTCCGGAGAGGATCCGAACACCGGGGAGCTGTTTTTT. Encoded protein: CASSSGEDPNTGELFF.